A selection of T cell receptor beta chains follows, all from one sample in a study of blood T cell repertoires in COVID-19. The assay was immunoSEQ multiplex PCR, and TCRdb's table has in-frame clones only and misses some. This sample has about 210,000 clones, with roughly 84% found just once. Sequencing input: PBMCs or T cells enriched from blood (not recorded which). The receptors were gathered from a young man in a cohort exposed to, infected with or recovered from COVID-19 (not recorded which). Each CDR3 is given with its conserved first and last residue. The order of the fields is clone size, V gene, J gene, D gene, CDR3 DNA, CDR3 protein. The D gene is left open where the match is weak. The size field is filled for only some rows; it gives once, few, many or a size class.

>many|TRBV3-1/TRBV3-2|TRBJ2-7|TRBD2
TGTGCCAGCAGCCTAATTCCCGGGACTAGAATTCTTTACGAGCAGTACTTC
CASSLIPGTRILYEQYF
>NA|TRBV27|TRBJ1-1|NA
TGTGCCAGCAGCCCAGGGTCCCTGGACACTGAAGCTTTCTTT
CASSPGSLDTEAFF
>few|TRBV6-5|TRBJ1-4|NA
TGTGCCAGCTGCTGGGAAGGGCAGGGTGAAAAACTGTTTTTT
CASCWEGQGEKLFF
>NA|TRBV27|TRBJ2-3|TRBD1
TGTGCCAGCAACCGAAACAGGGGTGATACGCAGTATTTT
CASNRNRGDTQYF
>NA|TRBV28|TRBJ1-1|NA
TGTGCCAGCAGCCACCCGACAGAAGGTAAGGAAGCTTTCTTT
CASSHPTEGKEAFF
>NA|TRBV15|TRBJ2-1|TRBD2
TGTGCCACCAGCAGCGTTATGGGGGGGACTAGCGGGACCGAGCAGTTCTTC
CATSSVMGGTSGTEQFF
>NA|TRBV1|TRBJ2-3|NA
TGCACCAGCAGCCAAGATGCCCTCTTCGAGCGGGAGTCGACAGATACGCAGTATTTT
CTSSQDALFERESTDTQYF
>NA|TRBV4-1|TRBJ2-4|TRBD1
TGCGCCAGCAGCCAAGCGACAGGGGGCGAGCGAAACATTCAGTACTTC
CASSQATGGERNIQYF
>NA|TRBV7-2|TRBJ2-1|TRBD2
TGTGCCAGCAGCCTCCAAAGCGGGAACTACAATGAGCAGTTCTTC
CASSLQSGNYNEQFF
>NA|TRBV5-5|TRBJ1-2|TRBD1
TGTGCCAGCAGCCCATCGCCGGGACAGGGGAGTCCTGGCTACACCTTC
CASSPSPGQGSPGYTF
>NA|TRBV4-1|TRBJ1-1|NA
TGCGCCAGCAGCTCTAACACTGAAGCTTTCTTT
CASSSNTEAFF
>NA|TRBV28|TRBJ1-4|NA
TGTGCCAGCAGTTTCCGCGGGACCAACTCCCGTGAAAAACTGTTTTTT
CASSFRGTNSREKLFF
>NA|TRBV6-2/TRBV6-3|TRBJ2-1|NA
TGTGCCAGCAGTCGGGAGCTCAGTTCCCTTTCCGAGCAGTTCTTC
CASSRELSSLSEQFF
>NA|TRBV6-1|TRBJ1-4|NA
TGTGCCAGCAGTGAACGCAGGACTATTAATGAAAAACTGTTTTTT
CASSERRTINEKLFF
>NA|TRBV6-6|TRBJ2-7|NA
TGTGCCAGCAGTTATGGAGCCTTTTACGAGCAGTACTTC
CASSYGAFYEQYF
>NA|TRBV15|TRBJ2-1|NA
TGTGCCACCAGCAGAGATCGAGTTTCCTACAATGAGCAGTTCTTC
CATSRDRVSYNEQFF
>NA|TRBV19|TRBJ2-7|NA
TGTGCCAGTAGTATAGATCCTCGGGGGAACTACGAGCAGTACTTC
CASSIDPRGNYEQYF
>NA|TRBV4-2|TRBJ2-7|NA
TGTGCCAGCAGCGCAGGGGATGGGAGCTCCTACGAGCAGTACTTC
CASSAGDGSSYEQYF
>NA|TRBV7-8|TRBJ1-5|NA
TGTGCCAGCAGTTCTGTAAGGACACCAAGCAATCAGCCCCAGCATTTT
CASSSVRTPSNQPQHF
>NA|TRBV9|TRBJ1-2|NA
TGTGCCAGCAGCGTAGCGGCGGGATCTTCTAACTATGGCTACACCTTC
CASSVAAGSSNYGYTF
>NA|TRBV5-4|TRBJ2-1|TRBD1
TGTGCCGGGACCCCCGTGGGGACAGGGGATGCAGCACAGTTCTTC
CAGTPVGTGDAAQFF
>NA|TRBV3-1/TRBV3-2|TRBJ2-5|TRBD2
TGTGCCAGCAGCCAAGGGGGGACTAGCGGGAGCGAGACCCAGTACTTC
CASSQGGTSGSETQYF
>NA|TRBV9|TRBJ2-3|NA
TGTGCCAGCAGCGTAGCTGAGCGAGGAGTCACAGATACGCAGTATTTT
CASSVAERGVTDTQYF
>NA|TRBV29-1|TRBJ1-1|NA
TGCAGCGTTGCGCGGGATGGGACTGAAGCTTTCTTT
CSVARDGTEAFF
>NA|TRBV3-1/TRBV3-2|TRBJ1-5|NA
TGTGCCAGCAGCCACGACTCCCTCAATCAGCCCCAGCATTTT
CASSHDSLNQPQHF
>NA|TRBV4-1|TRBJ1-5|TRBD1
TGCGCCAGCAGCCAGGGGGGACAGGGCGGCAATCAGCCCCAGCATTTT
CASSQGGQGGNQPQHF
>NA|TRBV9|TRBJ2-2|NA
TGTGCCAGCAGCGGGAGGGTAAACACCGGGGAGCTGTTTTTT
CASSGRVNTGELFF
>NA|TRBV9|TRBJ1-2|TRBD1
TGTGCCAGCAGCGTAGTAGGGACAGCAAACTATGGCTACACCTTC
CASSVVGTANYGYTF
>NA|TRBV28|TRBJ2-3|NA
TGTGCCAGCGGGGGCGGGCCGACGACAGATACGCAGTATTTT
CASGGGPTTDTQYF
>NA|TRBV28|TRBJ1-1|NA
TGTGCCAGCAGTTTTCCCGGCACTGAAGCTTTCTTT
CASSFPGTEAFF
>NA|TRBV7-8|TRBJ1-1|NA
TGTGCCAGCAGCCCCCTCCGTTTTTATGGACAGCTGATTGAAGCTTTCTTT
CASSPLRFYGQLIEAFF
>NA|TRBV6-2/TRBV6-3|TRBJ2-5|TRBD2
TGTGCCAGCAGTCCGCGGACTAGCGCCTTGGAGACCCAGTACTTC
CASSPRTSALETQYF
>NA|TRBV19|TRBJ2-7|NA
TGTGCCAGTAGTATAGATTTTACGGTGACCTACGAGCAGTACTTC
CASSIDFTVTYEQYF
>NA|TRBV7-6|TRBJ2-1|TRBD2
TGTGCCAGCAGCCCGGGGACTAGCGCGAATGAGCAGTTCTTC
CASSPGTSANEQFF
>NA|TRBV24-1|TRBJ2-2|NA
TGTGCCACCAGTGATTACCCAGGCCGGGGCGGGGAGCTGTTTTTT
CATSDYPGRGGELFF
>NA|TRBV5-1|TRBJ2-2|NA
TGCGCCAGCAGCCCGGAGCTGGCGAACACCGGGGAGCTGTTTTTT
CASSPELANTGELFF
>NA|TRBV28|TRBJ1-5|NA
TGTGCCAGCAGCACCCGTTCAGGGGATTCCCATCAGCCCCAGCATTTT
CASSTRSGDSHQPQHF
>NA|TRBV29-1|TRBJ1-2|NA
TGCAGCGGGCCCAAGCACACAAAGGCGGTTCGGAGTAACTATGGCTACACCTTC
CSGPKHTKAVRSNYGYTF
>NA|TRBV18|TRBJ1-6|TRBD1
TGTGCCAGCTCACTCCGGACAGGGGGATATAATTCACCCCTCCACTTT
CASSLRTGGYNSPLHF
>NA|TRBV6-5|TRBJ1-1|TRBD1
TGTGCCAGCAGTACGGGACAGGGTTGGTCAGCTTTCTTT
CASSTGQGWSAFF
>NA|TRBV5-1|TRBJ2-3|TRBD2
TGCGCCAGCAGATTCGACAGCGGGAGAACAGATACGCAGTATTTT
CASRFDSGRTDTQYF
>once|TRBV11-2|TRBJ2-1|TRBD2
TGTGCCAGCAGCTTAAGGACTAGCGGGAGAAGCAATGAGCAGTTCTTC
CASSLRTSGRSNEQFF
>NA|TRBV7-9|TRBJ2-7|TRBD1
TGTGCCAGCAGCTTTAGAGCCCCCGCAGGGGGCTACAGCTACGAGCAGTACTTC
CASSFRAPAGGYSYEQYF
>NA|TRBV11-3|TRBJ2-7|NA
TGTGCCAGCAGCTCGAGGACAGACTACGAGCAGTACTTC
CASSSRTDYEQYF
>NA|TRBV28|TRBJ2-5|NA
TGTGCCAGCAGTTTACTCCTCGTACAAGAGACCCAGTACTTC
CASSLLLVQETQYF
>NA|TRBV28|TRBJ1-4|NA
TGTGCCAGCAGTTTTACGGGCGGAGGGAAGTGGGAAAAACTGTTTTTT
CASSFTGGGKWEKLFF
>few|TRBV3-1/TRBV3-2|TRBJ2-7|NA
TGTGCCAGCAGCCCGGGTCCCTACGAGCAGTACTTC
CASSPGPYEQYF